The 11 T cell receptor beta chains below were found in one sample sequenced in a study of beta chain features in type 1 diabetes. What these receptors recognize is not known. Reverse transcribing all isolated RNA meant expressed TCRB transcripts were sequenced. The assay was immunoSEQ multiplex PCR, and TCRdb's table has in-frame clones only and misses some. This table has a few hundred thousand clones, roughly 13% appearing once. Study findings and constraints: Type 1 diabetes patients showed a moderate but significant shortening of TCRB CDR3s in all four CD4+ subsets.

The sample was naive CD4+ T cells from blood. The receptors derive from a man aged 25 to 40 with type 1 diabetes.

The chain links TRBV11-2 to TRBJ2-3, with 12 bases identical to TRBD2. Trimming took 5 bases from V and 6 from J; bases not matched to a gene: 6. Per germline, CDR1 SGHAT and CDR2 FQNNGV. The CDR3 spans 15 residues. CDR3 protein: CASSPLAGGPDTQYF. The DNA of the CDR3 is TGTGCCAGCAGCCCCCTAGCGGGAGGGCCCGATACGCAGTATTTT.

This clone was seen only a few times. This sequence joins TRBV19 and TRBJ2-5; no clear D. There are 16 residues in the CDR3. CDR1 and CDR2 from the germline V gene are LNHDA and SQIVND (reference sequence). Between the trimmed V and J ends, which lost 3 bases and 1 base, there was a span of 15 bases. Written as DNA, the CDR3 is TGTGCCAGTAGTATGACGGCCCCCCGGGTCCAAGAGACCCAGTACTTC. Translating it yields CASSMTAPRVQETQYF.

The rearrangement uses TRBV14 and TRBJ2-7, with D unclear. The length of the CDR3 is 11 residues. Trimming stripped 2 bases from V and 4 bases from J, with 3 bases between. The germline V gene has CDR1 SGHDN and CDR2 FVKESK. The CDR3 coding sequence is TGTGCCAGCAGCCAATTATACGAGCAGTACTTC. Protein: CASSQLYEQYF.

The chain combines TRBV5-1 with TRBJ1-4, with 8 bases that match TRBD1. CDR3 length equals 13 residues. J gave up 7 bases and V 2 bases, and 1 base lay outside the gene matches. Germline-derived CDR1 and CDR2 are SGHRS and YFSETQ. CDR3 bases: TGCGCCAGCAGCTTCACAGGGGGTGAAAAACTGTTTTTT. Its protein is CASSFTGGEKLFF.

This clone was picked up a small number of times. The chain has TRBV2 and TRBJ2-1, with 9 positions matching TRBD1. CDR1 and CDR2 from the germline V gene are SNHLY and FYNNEI. The CDR3 covers 13 residues. With V trimmed by 7 bases and J by 7 bases, 5 bases remained unmatched. CDR3 amino acids: CASTGDRVNEQFF. The CDR3 DNA is TGTGCCAGCACAGGGGACAGGGTGAATGAGCAGTTCTTC.

This clone was counted only a few times. The V gene is TRBV29-1, the J gene TRBJ1-2; 7 positions match TRBD1. CDR1 is SQVTM and CDR2 is ANQGSEA in the germline V gene. This CDR3 has 11 residues. The DNA for the CDR3 is TGCAGTGGACAGGAAAACTATGGCTACACCTTC. It is translated as CSGQENYGYTF.

This clone appeared a few times. Here the CDR3 reads CAWSVGTKGGVAEAFF. The CDR3 DNA reads as TGTGCCTGGAGTGTGGGCACAAAAGGGGGGGTCGCTGAAGCTTTCTTT. The chain joins TRBV30 to TRBJ1-1, with TRBD1 as a possible D gene (6 bases). The germline V gene has CDR1 GTSNPN and CDR2 SVGIG (reference sequence). The V end was cut by 0 bases, the J end by 6 bases, with 20 bases between. The length of the CDR3 is 16 residues.

In its sample, this clone was seen a few times. This rearrangement joins TRBV5-4 to TRBJ2-1; TRBD2 matches at 12 bases. The CDR3 is 15 residues long. From germline, CDR1 is SGHNT and CDR2 YYREEE (reference sequence). The trim removed 0 bases at V and 7 bases at J, leaving 2 bases unmatched. The DNA for the CDR3 is TGTGCCAGCAGCTTGGACCTAGCGGGGGGGAATGAGCAGTTCTTC. Its protein product is CASSLDLAGGNEQFF.

This clone has more than one count but fewer than ten. The chain recombines TRBV6-6 with TRBJ2-7, with 10 bases matching TRBD2. The germline gives CDR1 MNHNY, CDR2 SVGAGI (reference sequence). The CDR3 runs 13 residues. V lost 7 bases and J lost 6; bases outside the gene matches: 6. The CDR3 region is CASTNVAGGEQYF. In DNA form, the CDR3 reads TGTGCCAGCACCAACGTAGCGGGAGGCGAGCAGTACTTC.

This chain's CDR3 is CASSFGDRINQPQHF. Written as DNA, the CDR3 is TGTGCCAGCAGCTTTGGGGACAGGATAAATCAGCCCCAGCATTTT. The chain links TRBV5-6 to TRBJ1-5, with TRBD1 identical over 8 bases. V lost 2 bases and J lost 4; bases outside the gene matches: 5. Germline V gene data show CDR1 as SGHDT and CDR2 as YYEEEE. CDR3 length: 15 residues.

The V and J genes are TRBV11-3 and TRBJ2-1, with a tentative D call TRBD2 (5 bases). V lost 5 bases to trimming and J lost 8 bases, with 10 bases between them. The CDR3 covers 12 residues. CDR1 and CDR2 from the germline V gene are SGHNT and YENEEA. The CDR3 is CASSGPGYEQFF. CDR3 sequence (DNA): TGTGCCAGCAGCGGGCCGGGGTATGAGCAGTTCTTC.